This T cell receptor beta chain was obtained from a study of T cells in Graves' hyperthyroidism and ophthalmopathy. Study context: The authors collected peripheral blood at initial diagnosis, before any treatment.

RNA transcripts provided the source from which TCR beta CDR3 regions were amplified. HTBI primers were employed in a first-round RT-PCR of the TCR CDR3. TCRdb itself ran the multiplex PCR reads through MiXCR, one entry per CDR3 protein. The sample includes more than 450,000 distinct CDR3 sequences, 14% of them seen just once. The CDR3 contains 15 residues. CDR1 is SGHTA and CDR2 is FQGNSA in the germline V gene. V was pared by 5 bases and J by 0 bases, with 6 bases of the junction left unmatched. Researchers barred patients who had uncontrolled infection, other autoimmune disease, pregnancy or lactation. Diagnoses were established using clinical symptoms, serum thyroxine and TRAb, thyroid ultrasound and orbital computed tomography. Notes on the study in general: Blood shared most expanded thyroid clonotypes above 0.001.

This clonotype was recorded at least ten times. Its matching antigen is unknown. This TCR was recovered from a woman in her forties with Graves' hyperthyroidism. The chain is built from TRBV7-2 and TRBJ2-7, with 8 nucleotides matching TRBD2. Sequenced: blood. The CDR3 DNA sequence: TGTGCCAGCAGCCGAACTAGCGGAGGCTCCTACGAGCAGTACTTC. This translates into CASSRTSGGSYEQYF.